This entry lists 6 T cell receptor beta chains sequenced from one sample in a study of OX40 agonist ivuxolimab in advanced cancers. Sequenced by immunoSEQ multiplex PCR; TCRdb stores in-frame clones only, minus some. The sample shows more than 65,000 clones, about 88% of them seen only once. Sample: CD4+ or CD8+ T cells sorted from blood, taken in a trial of the OX40 agonist ivuxolimab. The receptors originated from an adult with an advanced solid tumor such as melanoma, head and neck, liver or kidney cancer.

The chain carries TRBV28 and TRBJ1-4; D is ambiguous. Germline V gene lookup returns CDR1 MDHEN and CDR2 SYDVKM. This CDR3 has 16 amino acids. The V end lost 6 bases, the J end lost 3 bases, and 17 bases lay between the germline ends. CDR3 protein: CASSLIGPPPNEKLFF. The CDR3 DNA is TGTGCCAGCAGCCTAATCGGACCGCCTCCTAATGAAAAACTGTTTTTT.

The genes are TRBV4-2 and TRBJ2-1; D gene uncertain. CDR3 length equals 14 residues. Trimming shortened V by 2 bases and J by 9 bases, and 14 bases separated the two germline ends. CDR1 is LGHNA and CDR2 is YNFKEQ in the germline V gene. The CDR3 nucleotides read TGTGCCAGCAGCCAAAATAGCCCTTCGGGTGAGCAGTTCTTC. It yields the protein CASSQNSPSGEQFF.

This chain connects TRBV10-3 to TRBJ2-1; 11 bases match TRBD1. V lost 5 bases, J lost 1 base, and 7 bases stayed unmatched. The CDR3 covers 17 residues. Per germline, CDR1 ENHRY and CDR2 SYGVKD. As DNA, the CDR3 is TGTGCCATCAGTCCGTACGGGACAGGGGGTTCCTACAATGAGCAGTTCTTC. It yields the protein CAISPYGTGGSYNEQFF.

The chain combines TRBV7-2 with TRBJ2-7; D might be TRBD2 (5 bases). The CDR3 covers 16 residues. The V and J ends lost 0 bases and 3 bases respectively, with 15 bases between them. Per germline, CDR1 SGHTA and CDR2 FQGNSA. Here the CDR3 DNA reads TGTGCCAGCAGCTTAGCGATTGGGAGTCTGGGCTACGAGCAGTACTTC. Its protein is CASSLAIGSLGYEQYF.

The chain links TRBV7-6 to TRBJ1-3; 7 bases fit TRBD1. Trimming took 5 bases from V and 8 from J; bases not matched to a gene: 6. CDR1 and CDR2 from the germline V gene are SGHVS and FNYEAQ. The CDR3 is made up of 13 amino acids. The CDR3 DNA follows: TGTGCCAGCAGCCAGGACAGGAGGGACACCATATATTTT. Translation gives CASSQDRRDTIYF.

The chain couples TRBV19 to TRBJ1-2, with 10 bases identical to TRBD1. Germline lookup yields CDR1 LNHDA and CDR2 SQIVND (reference sequence). V trimming: 6 bases; J trimming: 6 bases; junction bases outside the gene matches: 19. The CDR3 is 18 residues long. The CDR3 loop reads CASSLTPGTGALQDGYTF. The CDR3 DNA follows: TGTGCCAGTAGCTTGACCCCAGGGACAGGGGCCCTTCAGGATGGCTACACCTTC.